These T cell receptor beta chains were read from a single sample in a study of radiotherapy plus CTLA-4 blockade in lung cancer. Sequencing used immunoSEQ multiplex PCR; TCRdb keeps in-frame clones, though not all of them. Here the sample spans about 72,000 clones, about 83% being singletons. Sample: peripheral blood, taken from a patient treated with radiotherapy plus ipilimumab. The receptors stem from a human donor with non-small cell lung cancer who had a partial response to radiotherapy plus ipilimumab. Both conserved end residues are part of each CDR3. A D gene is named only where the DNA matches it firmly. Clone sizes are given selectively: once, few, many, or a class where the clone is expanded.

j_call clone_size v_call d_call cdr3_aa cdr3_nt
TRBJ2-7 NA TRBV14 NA CASSVGPGAAGEQYF TGTGCCAGCAGCGTCGGGCCAGGGGCGGCCGGGGAGCAGTACTTC
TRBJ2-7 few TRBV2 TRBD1 CASSPGQGAEQYF TGTGCCAGCAGCCCGGGACAGGGGGCCGAGCAGTACTTC
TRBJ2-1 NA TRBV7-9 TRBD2 CASSLGGLAGPYNEQFF TGTGCCAGCAGCTTAGGAGGGCTAGCGGGCCCCTACAATGAGCAGTTCTTC
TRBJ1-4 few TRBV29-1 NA CSAGFNEKLFF TGCAGCGCGGGGTTTAATGAAAAACTGTTTTTT
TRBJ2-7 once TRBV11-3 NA CASSPVRGFGEQYF TGTGCCAGCAGCCCGGTTCGGGGATTTGGCGAGCAGTACTTC
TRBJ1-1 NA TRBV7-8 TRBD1 CASSLALLGTLVGTGGAFF TGTGCCAGCAGCTTAGCGCTACTTGGTACGTTAGTAGGGACAGGGGGAGCTTTCTTT
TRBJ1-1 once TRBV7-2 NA CASSFIPVLEAFF TGTGCCAGCAGCTTTATACCCGTACTAGAAGCTTTCTTT
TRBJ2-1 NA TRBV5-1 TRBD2 CASSGPGTSGYNEQFF TGCGCCAGCAGCGGACCCGGGACTAGCGGGTACAATGAGCAGTTCTTC
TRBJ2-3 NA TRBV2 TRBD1 CASSGTGGISTDTQYF TGTGCCAGCAGTGGAACAGGGGGCATCAGCACAGATACGCAGTATTTT
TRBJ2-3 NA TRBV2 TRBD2 CASSAGLAGGDTQYF TGTGCCAGCAGTGCGGGACTAGCGGGAGGAGATACGCAGTATTTT
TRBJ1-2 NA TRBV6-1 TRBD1 CASSDRLTDRSF TGTGCCAGCAGTGACAGACTCACGGACAGGTCTTTC
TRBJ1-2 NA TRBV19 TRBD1 CASSPRQGGYTF TGTGCCAGTAGTCCACGACAGGGTGGCTACACCTTC
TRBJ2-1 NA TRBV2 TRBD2 CASSELAGGLFYNEQFF TGTGCCAGCAGCGAACTAGCGGGAGGACTTTTCTACAATGAGCAGTTCTTC
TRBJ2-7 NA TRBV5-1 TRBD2 CASGRGLADVYEQYF TGCGCCAGCGGCCGAGGACTAGCGGATGTATACGAGCAGTACTTC
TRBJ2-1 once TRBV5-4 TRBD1 CASSSGRTGNNEQFF TGTGCCAGCAGCTCGGGGCGGACAGGGAACAATGAGCAGTTCTTC
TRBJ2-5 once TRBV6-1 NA CASSEGGSQETQYF TGTGCCAGCAGTGAAGGAGGGTCCCAAGAGACCCAGTACTTC
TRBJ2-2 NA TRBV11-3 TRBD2 CASSARAGTNTGELFF TGTGCCAGCAGCGCCCGAGCGGGGACGAACACCGGGGAGCTGTTTTTT
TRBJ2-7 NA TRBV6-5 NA CATGSGPSSYEQYF TGTGCCACCGGATCAGGGCCCAGCTCCTACGAGCAGTACTTC
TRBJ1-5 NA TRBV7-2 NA CASSFTGGNQPQHF TGTGCCAGCAGCTTTACCGGGGGCAATCAGCCCCAGCATTTT
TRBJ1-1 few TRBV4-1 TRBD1 CASSQALSTGPRTEAFF TGCGCCAGCAGCCAAGCTCTTTCGACAGGGCCTCGAACTGAAGCTTTCTTT
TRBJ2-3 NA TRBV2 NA CASSSTDTQYF TGTGCCAGCAGCTCCACAGATACGCAGTATTTT
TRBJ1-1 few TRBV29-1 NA CSVDSGSMNTEAFF TGCAGCGTTGATTCCGGGTCCATGAACACTGAAGCTTTCTTT
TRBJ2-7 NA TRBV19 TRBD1 CASSTTGTALREQYF TGTGCCAGTAGTACTACCGGGACAGCCCTTAGGGAGCAGTACTTC
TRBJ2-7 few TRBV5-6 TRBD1 CASSLFQGASYEQYF TGTGCCAGCAGCTTATTCCAGGGGGCCTCGTACGAGCAGTACTTC
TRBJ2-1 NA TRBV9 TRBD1 CASSESPGQGNNEQFF TGTGCCAGCAGCGAGAGCCCGGGACAGGGAAACAATGAGCAGTTCTTC
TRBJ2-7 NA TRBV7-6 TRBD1 CASSPRRGQGFSYEQYF TGTGCCAGCAGCCCGCGCCGAGGACAGGGGTTTTCCTACGAGCAGTACTTC
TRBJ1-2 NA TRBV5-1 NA CASSLRGNENYGYTF TGCGCCAGCAGCTTGAGGGGGAACGAAAACTATGGCTACACCTTC
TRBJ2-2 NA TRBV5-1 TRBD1 CASSFSGGPSTGELFF TGCGCCAGCAGTTTCTCAGGGGGTCCGTCCACCGGGGAGCTGTTTTTT
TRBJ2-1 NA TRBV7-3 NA CASSLMASAYNEQFF TGTGCCAGCAGCTTAATGGCCAGCGCCTACAATGAGCAGTTCTTC
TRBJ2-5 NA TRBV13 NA CASSVQRGTQYF TGTGCCAGCAGCGTACAAAGGGGGACCCAGTACTTC
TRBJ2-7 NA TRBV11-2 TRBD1 CASSLGQGAYYEQYF TGTGCCAGCAGCTTAGGACAGGGGGCTTACTACGAGCAGTACTTC
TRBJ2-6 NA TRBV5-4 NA CASKAAASGANVLTF TGTGCCAGCAAGGCGGCAGCGTCTGGGGCCAACGTCCTGACTTTC
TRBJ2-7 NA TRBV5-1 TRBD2 CASSSGTSADLEQYF TGCGCCAGCAGCTCCGGGACTAGCGCGGACCTCGAGCAGTACTTC
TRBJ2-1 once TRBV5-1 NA CASSSIADFEQFF TGCGCCAGCAGCTCGATAGCGGATTTTGAGCAGTTCTTC
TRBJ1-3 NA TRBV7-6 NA CASSLAGGKGNTIYF TGTGCCAGCAGCTTAGCAGGAGGCAAAGGAAACACCATATATTTT
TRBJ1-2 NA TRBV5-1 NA CASSLGPGLGGGYTF TGCGCCAGCAGCTTGGGGCCAGGACTAGGGGGAGGCTACACCTTC
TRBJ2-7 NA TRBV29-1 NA CSVGSGTPYEQYF TGCAGCGTTGGATCCGGGACACCCTACGAGCAGTACTTC
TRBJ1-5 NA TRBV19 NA CASRTGIAGGQPQHF TGTGCCAGCCGAACTGGGATTGCGGGCGGTCAGCCCCAGCATTTT
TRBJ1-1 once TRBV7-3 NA CASSQQESTEAFF TGTGCCAGCAGCCAACAGGAAAGCACTGAAGCTTTCTTT
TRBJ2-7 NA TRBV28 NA CASSLRGGTNLLEQYF TGTGCCAGCAGTTTAAGGGGGGGGACCAACCTCCTCGAGCAGTACTTC
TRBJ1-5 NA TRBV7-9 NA CASSSSGGNRPQHF TGTGCCAGCAGCTCCTCGGGTGGAAATCGGCCCCAGCATTTT
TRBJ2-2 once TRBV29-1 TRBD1 CSVSRGRANTGELFF TGCAGCGTCTCAAGGGGGCGGGCGAACACCGGGGAGCTGTTTTTT
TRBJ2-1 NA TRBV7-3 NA CASTRGSGGIFF TGTGCCAGCACCCGGGGGTCTGGCGGGATTTTCTTC
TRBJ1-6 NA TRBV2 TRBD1 CASSGQGGGNSPLHF TGTGCCAGCAGTGGGCAGGGGGGTGGCAATTCACCCCTCCACTTT
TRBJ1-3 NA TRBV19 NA CASSMFQASGNTIYF TGTGCCAGTAGTATGTTTCAGGCGTCTGGAAACACCATATATTTT
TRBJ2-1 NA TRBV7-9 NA CASSFGRGVAGEQFF TGTGCCAGCAGCTTCGGTAGGGGCGTGGCGGGAGAGCAGTTCTTC
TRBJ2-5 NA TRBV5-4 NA CASSLGGLHETQYF TGTGCCAGCAGCTTGGGGGGGCTCCACGAGACCCAGTACTTC
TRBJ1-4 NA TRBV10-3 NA CAISEGTGGEKLFF TGTGCCATCAGTGAGGGAACGGGAGGTGAAAAACTGTTTTTT
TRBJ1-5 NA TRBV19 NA CASSIRDYEGNGKPQHF TGTGCCAGTAGTATTCGGGACTATGAGGGTAATGGGAAGCCCCAGCATTTT
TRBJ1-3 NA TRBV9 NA CASSVSGRSGNTIYF TGTGCCAGCAGCGTGAGCGGGAGAAGTGGAAACACCATATATTTT
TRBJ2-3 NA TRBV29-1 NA CSGTEGTDTQYF TGCAGCGGTACCGAGGGCACAGATACGCAGTATTTT
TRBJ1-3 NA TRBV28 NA CASSFRVSGNTIYF TGTGCCAGCAGTTTCCGGGTCTCTGGAAACACCATATATTTT
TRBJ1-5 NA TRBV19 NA CASTGGWQNQPQHF TGTGCCAGTACAGGAGGGTGGCAGAATCAGCCCCAGCATTTT
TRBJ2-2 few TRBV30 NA CATPKGRVRTGELFF TGTGCTACCCCAAAGGGCAGGGTACGGACCGGGGAGCTGTTTTTT
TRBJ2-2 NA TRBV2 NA CASSYYRLNTGELFF TGTGCCAGCAGCTACTATAGACTGAACACCGGGGAGCTGTTTTTT
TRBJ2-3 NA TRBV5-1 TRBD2 CASSETAGGGDTQYF TGCGCCAGCAGCGAGACAGCCGGCGGGGGAGATACGCAGTATTTT
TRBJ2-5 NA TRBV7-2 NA CASSRTGWGKTQYF TGTGCCAGCAGCCGCACAGGGTGGGGGAAGACCCAGTACTTC
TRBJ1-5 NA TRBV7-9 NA CASSLVSDNGPQHF TGTGCCAGCAGCTTAGTAAGTGACAACGGGCCCCAGCATTTT
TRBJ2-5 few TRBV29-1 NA CSVVSTGETQYF TGCAGCGTTGTTAGTACGGGGGAGACCCAGTACTTC